This is a list of T cell receptor beta chains from one sample in a study of a mutant IDH1 vaccine in newly diagnosed glioma. Clones were sequenced by immunoSEQ multiplex PCR, and TCRdb holds only the in-frame ones, with some missing. The sample lists 20,000 to 25,000 clones, 70% to 90% occurring once. This specimen was PBMCs, taken from a glioma patient treated with radiotherapy, temozolomide or both. The receptors were sampled from a middle-aged man with glioma. The conserved cysteine and the conserved F or W are not part of the CDR3 here.

v_call: TRBV19
cdr3_aa: ASSTQLTVSNQPQH

v_call: TRBV5-1
cdr3_aa: ASSLSAGDTEAF

v_call: TRBV5-1
cdr3_aa: ASMVGSGLSSGANVLT

v_call: TRBV10-3
cdr3_aa: AINDPSAGTDTQY

v_call: TRBV30
cdr3_aa: AWSSRQGDGYT

v_call: TRBV29-1
cdr3_aa: SVVQPKGDQETQY

v_call: TRBV19
cdr3_aa: ASSTRGQANYGYT

v_call: TRBV5-6
cdr3_aa: ASSLGAHDEQF

v_call: TRBV10-3
cdr3_aa: AIAGQAKTEYVYEQY

v_call: TRBV15
cdr3_aa: ATSRRGGAGTDTQY

v_call: TRBV7-6
cdr3_aa: ASSLGVGTGTYEQY

v_call: TRBV2
cdr3_aa: ASSVSSGRAETQY

v_call: TRBV29-1
cdr3_aa: SVTDRFTEAF

v_call: TRBV2
cdr3_aa: ASSTSGSEAF

v_call: TRBV29-1
cdr3_aa: SGTRTGANTEAF